The T cell receptor (beta chain) described here comes from a study of TIL therapy for anti-PD-1-resistant metastatic lung cancer. Study-wide findings and caveats: Infused TIL clonotypes partially replaced the baseline blood repertoire, then decayed over months.

Note on this clone: Its antigen is unidentified.

Documented time point: pre-treatment sample, taken before nivolumab and TIL therapy. The libraries were made with immunoSEQ v3. Sequencing used immunoSEQ multiplex PCR; TCRdb keeps in-frame clones, though not all of them. The sample has 50,000 to 65,000 clones; approximately 69% are singletons. The CDR3 loop spans 13 amino acids. From germline, CDR1 is SGHRS and CDR2 YFSETQ. This sequence was found in a person aged 25 to 85 with non-small cell lung cancer. The chain has TRBV5-1 and TRBJ2-1, with D possibly TRBD2 on 5 matching bases. The specimen was blood, collected at baseline. This chain's CDR3 is CATRIGGNNEQFF. The CDR3 DNA sequence: TGCGCTACGCGAATAGGAGGAAACAATGAGCAGTTCTTC.